The rows below give T cell receptor beta chains drawn from one sample of a study of blood T cell repertoires in COVID-19. Profiled with immunoSEQ multiplex PCR; TCRdb holds only in-frame clones, not every one. The data show 100,000 or so clones, roughly 80% seen once. The sequencing sample was made of peripheral blood. These TCRs come from a woman aged 70-85 years with acute or convalescent COVID-19. The CDR3 runs from the conserved cysteine through the conserved F or W. The D gene is left open where the match is weak. Only part of the rows carry a size: once, few, many, or a class if the clone is expanded.

j_call d_call v_call clone_size cdr3_nt cdr3_aa
TRBJ2-2 NA TRBV2 NA TGTGCCAGCACTGAACGACAGAACACCGGGGAGCTGTTTTTT CASTERQNTGELFF
TRBJ2-2 NA TRBV7-2 once TGTGCCAGCAGCCCCAGTCCCGGGACATCGAGGGAGCTGTTTTTT CASSPSPGTSRELFF
TRBJ2-2 NA TRBV9 NA TGTGCCAGCAGCTCTAGCCGACAGGCACAGAACACCGGGGAGCTGTTTTTT CASSSSRQAQNTGELFF
TRBJ1-1 TRBD1 TRBV6-5 NA TGTGCCAGCAGTTACTCGCGACAGGGAGACACTGAAGCTTTCTTT CASSYSRQGDTEAFF
TRBJ1-2 TRBD1 TRBV7-9 NA TGTGCCAGCAGCTTAGCCCAGGGGGCGAACTACGGCTACACCTTC CASSLAQGANYGYTF
TRBJ1-3 TRBD1 TRBV7-6 NA TGTGCCAGCAGCTTAGCCCAGGGGGCTGGAAACACCATATATTTT CASSLAQGAGNTIYF
TRBJ1-2 NA TRBV6-5 NA TGTGCCAGCAGTTACTCAACAGCTAACTATGGCTACACCTTC CASSYSTANYGYTF
TRBJ1-3 TRBD1 TRBV6-5 NA TGTGCCAGCTGGGACAGGGGTGCTGGAAACACCATATATTTT CASWDRGAGNTIYF
TRBJ1-1 NA TRBV7-3 few TGTGCCAGCAGCTCGCAGGCGGGGGCGATTGAAGCTTTCTTT CASSSQAGAIEAFF
TRBJ2-2 NA TRBV30 NA TGTGCCTGGACAGGGAACACCGGGGAGCTGTTTTTT CAWTGNTGELFF
TRBJ2-7 NA TRBV7-6 NA TGTGCCAGCAGCTTAGTGGGGGGACCCGGCTACGAGCAGTACTTC CASSLVGGPGYEQYF
TRBJ2-7 TRBD2 TRBV5-5 NA TGTGCCAGCAGCTCTGGGACTAGCGAAACCTACGAGCAGTACTTC CASSSGTSETYEQYF
TRBJ2-3 TRBD1 TRBV4-2 NA TGTGCCAGCAGCCAAGGAGGGGGCGTCACAGATACGCAGTATTTT CASSQGGGVTDTQYF
TRBJ1-2 TRBD1 TRBV7-8 NA TGTGCCAGCAGCCCCCGGGACAGGGAAACCTTC CASSPRDRETF
TRBJ2-7 NA TRBV20-1 NA TGCAGTGCTAGTATCAGAGGGGGAGCCTACGAGCAGTACTTC CSASIRGGAYEQYF
TRBJ1-5 NA TRBV19 NA TGTGCCAGTAGTGGGCAGTTTTCTCAGCCCCAGCATTTT CASSGQFSQPQHF
TRBJ1-5 TRBD1 TRBV30 NA TGTGCCTGGAGTGTAAGGGGGGACAGAGATCAGCCCCAGCATTTT CAWSVRGDRDQPQHF
TRBJ2-3 NA TRBV5-4 NA TGTGCCAGCAGCCTACCCACAGATACGCAGTATTTT CASSLPTDTQYF
TRBJ1-2 NA TRBV10-3 few TGTGCCATCAGTGAGTTCGACAGAGATGGCTACACCTTC CAISEFDRDGYTF
TRBJ2-5 NA TRBV7-6 NA TGTGCCAGCAGCCCATATGGACGGACTCAAGAGACCCAGTACTTC CASSPYGRTQETQYF
TRBJ2-5 TRBD1 TRBV5-1 NA TGCGCCAGCAGCTTAATGACAGGGGGACAAGAGACCCAGTACTTC CASSLMTGGQETQYF
TRBJ2-2 TRBD1 TRBV7-3 few TGTGCCAGCAGCTTAGGCCACAGGGGGCGCAACACCGGGGAGCTGTTTTTT CASSLGHRGRNTGELFF
TRBJ2-5 TRBD1 TRBV12-5 NA TGTGCTAGTGGTTTGGGACAGGGGCTGGAGAAGACCCAGTACTTC CASGLGQGLEKTQYF
TRBJ2-1 TRBD2 TRBV19 NA TGTGCCAGTAGTCTAAGAGTCCAGCGGGGGGGCAATGAGCAGTTCTTC CASSLRVQRGGNEQFF
TRBJ1-4 NA TRBV4-3 once TGCGCCAGCAGCCTGGACACCGCAACTAATGAAAAACTGTTTTTT CASSLDTATNEKLFF
TRBJ1-2 TRBD1 TRBV20-1 NA TGCAGTGCTATACAGGGGTATGGCTACACCTTC CSAIQGYGYTF
TRBJ2-3 TRBD2 TRBV5-4 NA TGTGCCAGCAGCCGAGAGGGACTAGCGGGAGTGTCCACAGATACGCAGTATTTT CASSREGLAGVSTDTQYF
TRBJ2-2 NA TRBV30 NA TGTGCCTGGAGTGGACAGTCCCTCGGGGAGCTGTTTTTT CAWSGQSLGELFF
TRBJ1-5 TRBD1 TRBV18 NA TGTGCCAGCTCACCAGGGGGACAGGGGGTGCCCCAGCATTTT CASSPGGQGVPQHF
TRBJ2-1 NA TRBV2 NA TGTGCCAGCAGTGAACTCCGGACAGACAATGAGCAGTTCTTC CASSELRTDNEQFF
TRBJ2-7 TRBD2 TRBV29-1 NA TGCAGCGTTGGTTTAGCGGGAGCGTCCTACGAGCAGTACTTC CSVGLAGASYEQYF
TRBJ1-6 NA TRBV5-1 NA TGCGCCAGCAGCCCCGACAGGAGCTCCTATAATTCACCCCTCCACTTT CASSPDRSSYNSPLHF
TRBJ2-1 NA TRBV11-2 NA TGTGCCAGCAGCTTAAGGGGCGAAAACTCCTACAATGAGCAGTTCTTC CASSLRGENSYNEQFF
TRBJ1-1 NA TRBV6-1 NA TGTGCCAGCAGTGAAGTGGGAGCGAGGGACACTGAAGCTTTCTTT CASSEVGARDTEAFF
TRBJ2-1 NA TRBV9 NA TGTGCCAGCAGCGTAGGTGTAGCGTCCTACAATGAGCAGTTCTTC CASSVGVASYNEQFF
TRBJ1-1 TRBD1 TRBV5-4 NA TGTGCCAGCAGCAGTCAACAGGGGGGGAACACTGAAGCTTTCTTT CASSSQQGGNTEAFF
TRBJ2-7 TRBD2 TRBV7-2 once TGTGCCAGCAGCCAGGACCCGAGGCGCGGGAGAGGGTACGAGCAGTACTTC CASSQDPRRGRGYEQYF
TRBJ1-1 NA TRBV5-8 NA TGTGCCAGCAGTTGGGAGGTACGGTCTTTCTTT CASSWEVRSFF
TRBJ2-5 NA TRBV3-1/TRBV3-2 NA TGTGCCAGCAGCCCCCTAGGGCTAGCGCAGGGACGGAAAGAGACCCAGTACTTC CASSPLGLAQGRKETQYF
TRBJ2-7 NA TRBV5-8 NA TGTGCCAGCAGCCAGAACAGGGAAACCTACGAGCAGTACTTC CASSQNRETYEQYF
TRBJ2-3 TRBD2 TRBV2 NA TGTGCCAGCAGTGATTCTACCTCTAGCGGGGGGGCCAGGGATACGCAGTATTTT CASSDSTSSGGARDTQYF
TRBJ1-1 TRBD1 TRBV12-3/TRBV12-4 NA TGTGCCAGCAGTCTCAACAGGGGGACTGAAGCTTTCTTT CASSLNRGTEAFF
TRBJ1-4 TRBD1 TRBV15 NA TGTGCCACCAGCAGAGGGAGACAGGGAAACGAAAAACTGTTTTTT CATSRGRQGNEKLFF
TRBJ2-2 NA TRBV5-1 NA TGCGCCAGCTCAGGTTTGGCGTCGAACACCGGGGAGCTGTTTTTT CASSGLASNTGELFF
TRBJ1-2 NA TRBV29-1 NA TGCAGCGCCGAATGGGCAGGGGAGGGCTACACCTTC CSAEWAGEGYTF
TRBJ1-1 TRBD1 TRBV5-5 few TGTGCCAGCAGCTTGGAGAGGTGGGACAGGGGAGTTGAAGCTTTCTTT CASSLERWDRGVEAFF
TRBJ1-1 TRBD1 TRBV30 NA TGTGCCTGGAGCCGGGGAAGACAGGGGCGGAACACTGAAGCTTTCTTT CAWSRGRQGRNTEAFF
TRBJ2-7 NA TRBV6-5 large TGTGCCAGCAGTTACTCGGACCCGACTAGGGGCTACGAGCAGTACTTC CASSYSDPTRGYEQYF
TRBJ1-5 NA TRBV5-6 NA TGTGCCAGCAGCTTGTTGAGTAGCAATCAGCCCCAGCATTTT CASSLLSSNQPQHF
TRBJ1-6 NA TRBV5-1 NA TGCGCCAGCAGCACTGGTAGCAGGGAGGCCTATAATTCACCCCTCCACTTT CASSTGSREAYNSPLHF
TRBJ1-1 NA TRBV30 NA TGTGCCTGGGGGGGGAGGGGGACATTGAACACTGAAGCTTTCTTT CAWGGRGTLNTEAFF
TRBJ2-5 TRBD1 TRBV5-5 NA TGTGCCAGCAGACCAACCGGGACAGGCAAAACAGAGACCCAGTACTTC CASRPTGTGKTETQYF